This is a list of T cell receptor beta chains from one sample in a study of blood T cell repertoires in COVID-19. Measured with immunoSEQ multiplex PCR; TCRdb has only the in-frame clones, and not every one. This table holds about 400,000 clones, around 90% found once. The sequencing sample was made of PBMCs or T cells enriched from blood (not recorded which). All receptors come from a woman aged 40 to 55 with acute COVID-19. CDR3s include the opening cysteine and the closing phenylalanine or tryptophan. A D gene is named only where the DNA matches it firmly. Size is stated for part of the rows, as once, few or many counts, or as a class when the clone is expanded.

V	length	D	J	size	DNA	CDR3
TRBV7-2	15	TRBD2	TRBJ2-2	.	TGTGCCAGCAGCCCACTAGCGGGGGAGACCGGGGAGCTGTTTTTT	CASSPLAGETGELFF
TRBV6-2/TRBV6-3	14	.	TRBJ1-6	.	TGTGCCAGCAGCTCGACAGACAACAATTCACCCCTCCACTTT	CASSSTDNNSPLHF
TRBV18	14	TRBD1	TRBJ1-1	.	TGTGCCAGCTCAACGGGACAGCAAGACACTGAAGCTTTCTTT	CASSTGQQDTEAFF
TRBV5-1	13	.	TRBJ2-5	.	TGCGCCAGCAGCCGGCAGGCCCAAGAGACCCAGTACTTC	CASSRQAQETQYF
TRBV12-3/TRBV12-4	13	.	TRBJ2-5	.	TGTGCCAGCAGCCCCGACTGGCAAGAGACCCAGTACTTC	CASSPDWQETQYF
TRBV3-1/TRBV3-2	15	.	TRBJ1-2	.	TGTGCCAGCAGCCAATTTCCCCTCCCTAACTATGGCTACACCTTC	CASSQFPLPNYGYTF
TRBV5-5	16	TRBD2	TRBJ2-2	.	TGTGCCAGCAGCTCCCTGGCGGGGGGGCCATACGGGGAGCTGTTTTTT	CASSSLAGGPYGELFF
TRBV27	18	TRBD1	TRBJ1-1	.	TGTGCCAGCATAGCCCAGGGGGTCATTTCCAGTAACCTACTTGAAGCTTTCTTT	CASIAQGVISSNLLEAFF
TRBV18	14	TRBD2	TRBJ2-2	.	TGTGCCACCTCGCGGGGGTCCCTCGCCGGGGAGCTGTTTTTT	CATSRGSLAGELFF
TRBV5-5	15	.	TRBJ2-1	.	TGTGCCAGCAGCTTGGCATATCAGGGATACAATGAGCAGTTCTTC	CASSLAYQGYNEQFF
TRBV18	16	.	TRBJ1-2	.	TGTGCCAGCTCACCGGAGAGCAGGGGTTCTGGGGATGGCTACACCTTC	CASSPESRGSGDGYTF
TRBV11-3	15	.	TRBJ2-2	.	TGTGCCAGCAGCTTAGGGGACATTGACACCGGGGAGCTGTTTTTT	CASSLGDIDTGELFF
TRBV30	10	.	TRBJ1-6	.	TGTGCCTGGAGGGCCCCACCCCTCCACTTT	CAWRAPPLHF
TRBV6-1	15	TRBD2	TRBJ2-7	.	TGTGCCAGCAGTGAACTGGCGGGGGTTACCTACGAGCAGTACTTC	CASSELAGVTYEQYF
TRBV18	13	.	TRBJ2-5	.	TGTGCCAGCTCAACTAGTGGCCAAGAGACCCAGTACTTC	CASSTSGQETQYF
TRBV19	15	.	TRBJ2-1	.	TGTGCCAGTAAGCGTAGTTACGAGGGATATAATGAGCAGTTCTTC	CASKRSYEGYNEQFF
TRBV18	13	.	TRBJ2-3	.	TGTGCCAGCTCACCGGACAACTCAGATACGCAGTATTTT	CASSPDNSDTQYF
TRBV2	15	.	TRBJ1-6	.	TGTGCCAGCAGCGGCCAGCAGGGGTATAATTCACCCCTCCACTTT	CASSGQQGYNSPLHF
TRBV30	12	TRBD1	TRBJ1-1	few	TGTGCCTGGGGAAGGACAGGGGCTGAAGCTTTCTTT	CAWGRTGAEAFF
TRBV7-8	15	TRBD2	TRBJ2-3	.	TGTGCCAGCAGGGCTAGCGGGGGGTCGCCAGATACGCAGTATTTT	CASRASGGSPDTQYF
TRBV7-6	15	TRBD2	TRBJ2-1	once	TGTGCCAGCAGCTTAGCGACTAGCGGGGGCAATGAGCAGTTCTTC	CASSLATSGGNEQFF
TRBV5-1	15	.	TRBJ1-6	.	TGCGCCAGCAGCCGCCAGGGTGCGGATAATTCACCCCTCCACTTT	CASSRQGADNSPLHF
TRBV24-1	15	.	TRBJ2-2	.	TGTGCCACCAGTATCGGGACTCATAACACCGGGGAGCTGTTTTTT	CATSIGTHNTGELFF
TRBV19	15	.	TRBJ1-4	.	TGTGCCAGTAGTATCCCCCGGGGGGGAGGCGAAAAACTGTTTTTT	CASSIPRGGGEKLFF
TRBV4-2	18	TRBD2	TRBJ2-7	.	TGTGCCAGCAGCCAATTCCCCGCAGCCGGGACTATAACATACGAGCAGTACTTC	CASSQFPAAGTITYEQYF
TRBV6-6	15	.	TRBJ2-7	once	TGTGCCAGCAGTTACGAACAGGGTGGGTCCTACGAGCAGTACTTC	CASSYEQGGSYEQYF
TRBV5-1	18	TRBD1	TRBJ2-1	.	TGCGCCAGCAGCTTGGGTGGGCCTCCGGGGACAGGGCTCAATGAGCAGTTCTTC	CASSLGGPPGTGLNEQFF
TRBV19	14	TRBD2	TRBJ2-1	.	TGTGCCAGTAGTACGAGCGGGGGGACCAATGAGCAGTTCTTC	CASSTSGGTNEQFF
TRBV21-1	14	.	TRBJ2-3	few	TGTGCCAGCAGCAAAGTAGAGGACACAGATACGCAGTATTTT	CASSKVEDTDTQYF
TRBV2	14	TRBD1	TRBJ1-6	.	TGTGCCAGCAATCCGGGACAGGGCTGGTCACCCCTCCACTTT	CASNPGQGWSPLHF
TRBV6-5	14	.	TRBJ1-4	.	TGTGCCAGCAGTTACTCGAGCAGGGCCCTCGTGCTGTTTTTT	CASSYSSRALVLFF
TRBV6-5	14	TRBD1	TRBJ2-1	.	TGTGCCAGCAGTACCAGGGGGCGAGGGGGGGAGCAGTTCTTC	CASSTRGRGGEQFF
TRBV18	15	.	TRBJ1-3	.	TGTGCCAGCTCACCACCGAGCGGGGATGGAAACACCATATATTTT	CASSPPSGDGNTIYF
TRBV5-4	15	TRBD2	TRBJ2-7	.	TGTGCCAGCAGCGCGGGGACTAGCGGGGGGTACGAGCAGTACTTC	CASSAGTSGGYEQYF
TRBV5-1	15	TRBD1	TRBJ2-7	.	TGCGCCAGCAGCTTGGTAGGGGGACAGACCTACGAGCAGTACTTC	CASSLVGGQTYEQYF
TRBV5-4	13	.	TRBJ2-2	once	TGTGCCAGCAGCTTGGCGGGGACCGGGGAGCTGTTTTTT	CASSLAGTGELFF
TRBV5-1	13	.	TRBJ1-1	.	TGCGCCAGCAGCTTGGGACCAGGGATTGAAGCTTTCTTT	CASSLGPGIEAFF
TRBV20-1	14	.	TRBJ1-4	.	TGCAGTGCTAGTGATCTGAGTCCTAATGAAAAACTGTTTTTT	CSASDLSPNEKLFF
TRBV19	14	TRBD1	TRBJ2-7	.	TGTGCCAGTAGTATAGGACAGGGGTTATACGAGCAGTACTTC	CASSIGQGLYEQYF
TRBV11-2	15	TRBD1	TRBJ1-5	.	TGTGCCAGCAGCTTAGATAATGGACAGGGGAAGCCCCAGCATTTT	CASSLDNGQGKPQHF
TRBV6-6	14	.	TRBJ1-1	.	TGTGCCAGCAGTTGGCAGGGGCGACACACTGAAGCTTTCTTT	CASSWQGRHTEAFF
TRBV6-2/TRBV6-3	15	TRBD1	TRBJ1-1	.	TGTGCCAGCAGCCATCTCGGGACAGGGGTTACTGAAGCTTTCTTT	CASSHLGTGVTEAFF
TRBV15	15	.	TRBJ1-6	.	TGTGCCACCAGCAGAGCCCAGGGGCCGAATTCACCCCTCCACTTT	CATSRAQGPNSPLHF
TRBV7-9	14	.	TRBJ1-2	once	TGTGCCAGCAGCTCAACTTCAGGGAATGCTGGCTACACCTTC	CASSSTSGNAGYTF
TRBV10-3	16	.	TRBJ2-3	.	TGTGCCATCAGTGCTTTTACTAGCAGGGAGGCAGATACGCAGTATTTT	CAISAFTSREADTQYF
TRBV5-6	15	TRBD1	TRBJ2-5	.	TGTGCCAGCAGCTTGGTCGGGACAGGGAAAGAGACCCAGTACTTC	CASSLVGTGKETQYF
TRBV19	11	.	TRBJ2-7	.	TGTGCCAGTAAGGGGACCTACGAGCAGTACTTC	CASKGTYEQYF
TRBV5-1	12	TRBD1	TRBJ1-2	.	TGCGCCAGCAGTACAGGGGAACGTGGCTACACCTTC	CASSTGERGYTF
TRBV21-1	15	.	TRBJ1-5	.	TGTGCCAGCAGCATGACAGGGGTACGGAGTCAGCCCCAGCATTTT	CASSMTGVRSQPQHF
TRBV6-5	12	.	TRBJ2-5	.	TGTGCCAGCAGTTTGGGGAGAGAGACCCAGTACTTC	CASSLGRETQYF
TRBV19	15	.	TRBJ1-1	once	TGTGCCAGTAGTAAACCCTCGGGAAGTCGCACTGAAGCTTTCTTT	CASSKPSGSRTEAFF
TRBV18	16	TRBD1	TRBJ2-7	.	TGTGCCAGCTCACCACCGCCGGGACAGGGGGGCTACGAGCAGTACTTC	CASSPPPGQGGYEQYF
TRBV9	16	TRBD2	TRBJ2-2	.	TGTGCCAGCAGCGTAGCGGCTAGCGGGCTGGCCGGGGAGCTGTTTTTT	CASSVAASGLAGELFF
TRBV6-5	12	.	TRBJ1-6	.	TGTGCCAGCAGTAGAGTTAATTCACCCCTCCACTTT	CASSRVNSPLHF
TRBV15	16	.	TRBJ2-3	.	TGTGCCACCAGCAGAGCCGTTGGGCAGGGCACAGATACGCAGTATTTT	CATSRAVGQGTDTQYF
TRBV5-4	16	.	TRBJ1-2	.	TGTGCCAGCAGCCTTATCATGGGGGCCACTAACTATGGCTACACCTTC	CASSLIMGATNYGYTF
TRBV6-5	13	.	TRBJ1-1	.	TGTGCCAGCAGTTATCTAGTGAACACTGAAGCTTTCTTT	CASSYLVNTEAFF
TRBV18	14	TRBD1	TRBJ1-1	once	TGTGCCAGCTCACCACCGGGACAGGTCTCTGAAGCTTTCTTT	CASSPPGQVSEAFF
TRBV18	13	.	TRBJ2-3	.	TGTGCCGCGGGGGACAGGAACGCAGATACGCAGTATTTT	CAAGDRNADTQYF